Below, 10 T cell receptor beta chains from the same sample are listed, as sequenced in a study of technical replicates of blood from a handful of donors (dated by TCRdb to 2016 to 2017). Receptor amplification or capture employed the immunoSEQ multiplex PCR assay. As stored in TCRdb, this immuneACCESS dataset retains in-frame rearrangements with V and J assigned. A fraction of the clones does not appear; measured against another copy, unresolved V genes explain less than half of the discrepancy, and the remainder lacks a known reason. Recorded for this sample are 80,000 to 100,000 clones; nearly 97% of them occurred a single time. The ten largest make up 0.2% to 0.25% of the sample. Sequenced input: T cells isolated from PBMCs. The receptors shown here come from a human donor in good health.

The rearrangement links TRBV6-5 to TRBJ2-2; 7 bases align to TRBD1. The CDR3 has 14 amino acids. Unmatched junction bases numbered 6, after V lost 6 bases and J lost 5 bases. Germline CDR1 and CDR2: MNHEY and SVGAGI. The CDR3 here is CASRHRGRTGELFF. The CDR3 nucleotides are TGTGCCAGCAGGCACAGGGGTCGGACCGGGGAGCTGTTTTTT.

The V call is TRBV6-5, the J call TRBJ2-7, with 11 bases identical to TRBD2. Unmatched junction bases numbered 5, after V lost 5 bases and J lost 2 bases. This CDR3 has 15 amino acids. Germline V CDR1 and CDR2: MNHEY, SVGAGI. CDR3 loop: CASSPTSGETYEQYF. The CDR3 DNA follows: TGTGCCAGCAGTCCGACTAGCGGGGAAACCTACGAGCAGTACTTC.

V gene TRBV14 combines with J gene TRBJ2-2, with 8 bases identical to TRBD1. The CDR3 is 15 residues long. V shed 4 bases, J shed 6 bases, and the junction held 7 bases outside the gene matches. Germline V gene data show CDR1 as SGHDN and CDR2 as FVKESK. The CDR3: CASSPRTGTPGELFF. CDR3 nucleotide sequence: TGTGCCAGCAGCCCCCGGACAGGGACCCCCGGGGAGCTGTTTTTT.

The V call is TRBV5-1, the J call TRBJ2-2, with D possibly TRBD1 on 6 matching bases. The CDR3 has 17 residues. From germline, CDR1 is SGHRS and CDR2 YFSETQ. Trimming removed 4 bases at V and 1 base at J, with 17 bases between. The DNA of the CDR3 is TGCGCCAGCAGCCCGTCCCTGGACAGAGGGAACACCGGGGAGCTGTTTTTT. This codes for CASSPSLDRGNTGELFF.

The rearrangement joins TRBV4-1 to TRBJ2-7; no clear D gene. The V and J ends lost 3 bases and 5 bases respectively, with 14 bases between them. The CDR3 sequence is 14 residues long. The V gene's germline CDR1 is MGHRA and CDR2 YSYEKL. The CDR3: CASSQTTFVDEQYF. The DNA of the CDR3 is TGCGCCAGCAGCCAGACAACCTTCGTCGACGAGCAGTACTTC.

CDR3 sequence reads: CASSSRQKSSLSSGNTIYF. The DNA for the CDR3 is TGTGCCAGCAGCAGCCGACAGAAGTCGAGCCTGTCCTCTGGAAACACCATATATTTT. The chain has TRBV7-8 and TRBJ1-3, with a possible D match to TRBD1 (5 bases). V lost 5 bases to trimming and J lost 0 bases, with 23 bases between them. CDR1 and CDR2 (germline): SGHVS, FQNEAQ. This CDR3 has 19 amino acids.

This clone is a singleton in its sample. The chain employs TRBV25-1 and TRBJ1-1; 7 bases are a match to TRBD1. The germline gives CDR1 MGHDK, CDR2 SYGVNS. This CDR3 has 13 residues. The ends lost 6 bases at V and 4 bases at J; junction bases unmatched: 5. This CDR3 is CASSRGGTTEAFF. For the CDR3, the DNA is TGTGCCAGCAGCCGAGGGGGCACCACTGAAGCTTTCTTT.

The chain carries TRBV11-2 and TRBJ2-1, with TRBD1 matching over 9 bases. The CDR3 totals 17 residues. J was trimmed by 7 bases and V by 5 bases; bases with no gene match: 15. Per germline, CDR1 SGHAT and CDR2 FQNNGV. This chain's CDR3 is CASSPGTGKSLRNEQFF. The DNA for the CDR3 is TGTGCCAGCAGCCCCGGGACAGGGAAGAGTTTACGGAATGAGCAGTTCTTC.

V usage is TRBV28 and J usage is TRBJ2-7, with D possibly matching TRBD1 (6 bases). The CDR3 spans 13 residues. Germline lookup yields CDR1 MDHEN and CDR2 SYDVKM. With 3 bases removed from V and 3 bases from J, the gap between germline ends came to 9 bases. The DNA of the CDR3 is TGTGCCAGCAGTTTCGAAGGGGGCTACGAGCAGTACTTC. Translated, it gives CASSFEGGYEQYF.

This chain uses TRBV28 with TRBJ2-7; 10 nucleotides line up with TRBD2. The CDR3 consists of 17 residues. V shed 3 bases and J 5 bases; nucleotides not matched to a gene: 13. Per the germline V gene, CDR1 is MDHEN and CDR2 is SYDVKM. The CDR3 spells CASSFAGASGSIDEQYF. CDR3 nucleotides: TGTGCCAGCAGTTTCGCCGGGGCTAGCGGGAGTATCGACGAGCAGTACTTC.